The source of this T cell receptor beta chain is a study of neoadjuvant anti-PD-1 for oral cavity cancer. Study summary: Most patients had three to four biweekly doses of 3 mg/kg nivolumab before resection. Patients without progression received a fourth nivolumab dose around day 43, then surgical resection on days 50-56.

Blood libraries mostly used approximately 480 ng genomic DNA, six replicates each. Generated by immunoSEQ multiplex PCR, the TCRdb table keeps only in-frame clones and is missing some. The sample includes 55,000 to 80,000 clones, roughly nine tenths of them seen just once. Time point here: after neoadjuvant nivolumab, at surgical resection. These oral cavity squamous cell carcinomas were HPV-negative and locally advanced. J lost 10 bases, V lost 4 bases, and 8 bases had no gene match. CDR3 length equals 13 residues. Germline V CDR1 and CDR2: SGHVS, FQNEAQ. This rearrangement joins TRBV7-8 to TRBJ1-1, with 8 bases matching TRBD1. The input for sequencing was PBMCs, taken after nivolumab (anti-PD-1) treatment. The clonotype originates from a person between 35 and 79 years old with oral cavity squamous cell carcinoma. The CDR3 nucleotides are TGTGCCAGCAGCTACGGCAGGGGGCGTCGAGCTTTCTTT. Translated, it gives CASSYGRGRRAFF.